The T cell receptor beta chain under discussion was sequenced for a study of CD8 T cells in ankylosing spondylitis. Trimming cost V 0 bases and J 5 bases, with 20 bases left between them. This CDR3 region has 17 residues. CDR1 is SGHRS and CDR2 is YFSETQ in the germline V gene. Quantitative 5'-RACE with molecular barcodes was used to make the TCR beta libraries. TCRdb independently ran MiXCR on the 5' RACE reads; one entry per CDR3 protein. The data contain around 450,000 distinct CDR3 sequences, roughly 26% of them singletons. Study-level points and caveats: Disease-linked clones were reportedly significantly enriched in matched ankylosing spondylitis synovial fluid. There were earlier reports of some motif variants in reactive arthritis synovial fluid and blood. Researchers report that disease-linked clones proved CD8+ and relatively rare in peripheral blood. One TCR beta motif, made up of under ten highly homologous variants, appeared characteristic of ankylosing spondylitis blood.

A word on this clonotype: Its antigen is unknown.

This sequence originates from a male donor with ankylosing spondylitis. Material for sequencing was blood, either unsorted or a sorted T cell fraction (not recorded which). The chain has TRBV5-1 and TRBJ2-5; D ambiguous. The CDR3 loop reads CASSLVGFGGAGETQYF. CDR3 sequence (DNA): TGCGCCAGCAGCTTGGTAGGCTTCGGTGGTGCTGGCGAGACCCAGTACTTC.